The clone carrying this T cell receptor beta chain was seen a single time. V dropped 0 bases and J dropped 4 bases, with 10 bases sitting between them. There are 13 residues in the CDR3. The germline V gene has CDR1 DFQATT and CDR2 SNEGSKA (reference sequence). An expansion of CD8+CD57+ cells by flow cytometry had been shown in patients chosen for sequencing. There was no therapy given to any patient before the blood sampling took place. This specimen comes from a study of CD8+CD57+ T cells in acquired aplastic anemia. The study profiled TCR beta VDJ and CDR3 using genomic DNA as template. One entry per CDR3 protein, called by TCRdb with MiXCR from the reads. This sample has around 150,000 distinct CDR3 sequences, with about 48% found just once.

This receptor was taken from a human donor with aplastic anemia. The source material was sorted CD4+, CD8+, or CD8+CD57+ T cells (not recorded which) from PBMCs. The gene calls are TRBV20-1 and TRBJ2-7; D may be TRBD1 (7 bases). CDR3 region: CSARDQGGYEQYF. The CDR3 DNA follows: TGCAGTGCTAGAGATCAGGGGGGTTACGAGCAGTACTTC.